This TCR beta chain was recorded in a study of T cell responses to AZD1222 COVID-19 vaccine. Study background: Pooled samples include second doses given at about 4 or 12 weeks.

The CDR3 extends over 14 amino acids. V lost 5 bases, J lost 4 bases, and 6 bases stayed unmatched. Germline CDR1 is LNHDA and CDR2 is SQIVND (reference sequence). The study's findings and limits: Donors, mostly white British, included more females; clonal diversity was possibly underestimated. At baseline, seropositivity was found in only a handful of AZD1222 recipients.

A remark on this clone: The antigen remains undetermined.

Sequencing was performed with immunoSEQ multiplex PCR; in TCRdb, only in-frame clones are kept and a portion is missing. The table shows around 140,000 clones, with more than 85% occurring only once. The clonotype originates from an adult in good health. The sample consisted of peripheral blood, taken on day 0 of AZD1222 vaccination. V usage is TRBV19 and J usage is TRBJ1-1, with 8 bases matching TRBD1. This CDR3 is CASSVDRGGTEAFF. As DNA, the CDR3 is TGTGCCAGTAGTGTTGACAGGGGTGGCACTGAAGCTTTCTTT.